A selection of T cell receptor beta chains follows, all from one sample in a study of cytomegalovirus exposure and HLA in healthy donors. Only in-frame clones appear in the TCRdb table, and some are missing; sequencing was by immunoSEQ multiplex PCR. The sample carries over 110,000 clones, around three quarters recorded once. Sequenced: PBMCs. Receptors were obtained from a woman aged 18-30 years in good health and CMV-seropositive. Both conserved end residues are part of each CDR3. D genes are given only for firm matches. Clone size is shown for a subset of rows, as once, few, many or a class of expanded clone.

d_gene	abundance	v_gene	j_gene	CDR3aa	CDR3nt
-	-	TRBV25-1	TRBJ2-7	CASSESLVAYEQYF	TGTGCCAGCAGTGAGTCTCTAGTTGCCTACGAGCAGTACTTC
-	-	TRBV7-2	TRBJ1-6	CASSPQGPLSSYNSPLHF	TGTGCCAGCAGCCCCCAGGGGCCCCTGAGCTCCTATAATTCACCCCTCCACTTT
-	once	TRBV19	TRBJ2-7	CASSIGGGAAEQYF	TGTGCCAGTAGTATAGGTGGGGGGGCGGCCGAGCAGTACTTC
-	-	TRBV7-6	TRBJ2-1	CASSLEAGIGEQFF	TGTGCCAGCAGCTTAGAGGCGGGAATCGGGGAGCAGTTCTTC
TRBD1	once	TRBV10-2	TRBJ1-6	CASSVLGQGGGNSPLHF	TGCGCCAGCAGTGTCCTAGGACAGGGGGGGGGAAATTCACCCCTCCACTTT
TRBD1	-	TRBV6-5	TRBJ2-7	CASSGTGLSSYEQYF	TGTGCCAGTTCCGGGACAGGTTTAAGCTCCTACGAGCAGTACTTC
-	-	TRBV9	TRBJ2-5	CASSVAGLPYETQYF	TGTGCCAGCAGCGTAGCTGGGCTGCCCTACGAGACCCAGTACTTC
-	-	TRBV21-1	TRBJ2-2	CASSAASERGPVTGELFF	TGTGCCAGCAGCGCCGCGAGCGAGCGGGGGCCGGTCACCGGGGAGCTGTTTTTT
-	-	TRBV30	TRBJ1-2	CAWSIMEGSGYTF	TGTGCCTGGAGTATAATGGAGGGGTCTGGCTACACCTTC
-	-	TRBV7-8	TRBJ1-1	CASSLVASAGAFF	TGTGCCAGCAGCTTAGTCGCTAGTGCGGGGGCTTTCTTT
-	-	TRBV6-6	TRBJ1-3	CASISRPGDSGNTIYF	TGTGCCAGCATCTCCAGGCCGGGGGACTCTGGAAACACCATATATTTT
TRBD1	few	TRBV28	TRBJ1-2	CASRGATGGNYGYTF	TGTGCCAGCAGAGGGGCCACAGGGGGTAACTATGGCTACACCTTC
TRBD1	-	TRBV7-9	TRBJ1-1	CASSFGQGRTEAFF	TGTGCCAGCAGCTTTGGACAGGGGAGGACTGAAGCTTTCTTT
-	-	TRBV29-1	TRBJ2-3	CSDPGQRTDTQYF	TGCAGCGACCCGGGACAACGCACAGATACGCAGTATTTT
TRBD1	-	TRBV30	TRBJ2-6	CAWSSWDRGPGANVLTF	TGTGCCTGGAGTAGTTGGGACAGGGGGCCTGGGGCCAACGTCCTGACTTTC
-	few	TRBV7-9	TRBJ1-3	CASSLAGGAGNTIYF	TGTGCCAGCAGCTTAGCAGGAGGAGCTGGAAACACCATATATTTT
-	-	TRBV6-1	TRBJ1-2	CASSEWRNGGYTF	TGTGCCAGCAGTGAATGGAGGAATGGCGGCTACACCTTC
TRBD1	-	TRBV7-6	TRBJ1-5	CASSLGTGAVNQPQHF	TGTGCCAGCAGCTTAGGAACAGGGGCGGTCAATCAGCCCCAGCATTTT
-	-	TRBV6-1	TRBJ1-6	CASRDGGGSPLHF	TGTGCCAGCAGGGACGGTGGGGGGTCACCCCTCCACTTT
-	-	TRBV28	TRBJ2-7	CASSPGNIHEQYF	TGTGCCAGCAGCCCAGGGAACATTCACGAGCAGTACTTC
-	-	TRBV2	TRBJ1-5	CASSEDSLNQPQHF	TGTGCCAGCAGTGAAGACAGCCTCAATCAGCCCCAGCATTTT
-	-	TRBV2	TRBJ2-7	CASRGDNEGEQYF	TGTGCCAGCCGGGGGGACAACGAAGGGGAGCAGTACTTC